This T cell receptor beta chain was retrieved from a study of OX40 agonist ivuxolimab in advanced cancers. In this sample, this clone turned up once. Libraries were prepared by immunoSEQ multiplex PCR; TCRdb keeps only in-frame clonotypes and omits some of them. The repertoire consists of some 60,000 clones, with more than 80% occurring once and the leading ten covering more than 13%. Sequenced material: CD4+ or CD8+ T cells sorted from blood, taken in a trial of the OX40 agonist ivuxolimab. The TCR originated in an adult with an advanced solid tumor such as melanoma, head and neck, liver or kidney cancer.

The CDR3, as DNA: TGTGCCAGCAGTACGCGGACAGGGGGAACGGCTGAAGCTTTCTTT. Amino acids: CASSTRTGGTAEAFF. V is TRBV28 and J is TRBJ1-1, with TRBD1 matching over 10 bases. CDR1 MDHEN and CDR2 SYDVKM come from the germline V gene. This CDR3 is built from 15 residues. J gave up 6 bases and V 5 bases, and 9 bases lay outside the gene matches.